This T cell receptor (beta chain) was observed in a study of blood T cell repertoires in COVID-19. About the study: From the United States, Italy and Spain came samples of acute and convalescent COVID-19.

The CDR3 totals 15 residues. Between the trimmed V and J ends, which lost 3 bases and 2 bases, there was a span of 11 bases. Germline V CDR1 and CDR2: LGHDT, YNNKEL (reference sequence). In the study's own analysis: How many nucleated cells were present was estimated from reference gene primer amplification. Method: immunoSEQ multiplex PCR; TCRdb's copy keeps in-frame clones and lacks some. The V and J calls and clone size were taken over from that table, and D and trimming were inferred from the DNA. This repertoire shows over 300,000 clones, almost 85% found once; its top ten account for 7.2%. The specimen was peripheral blood. This TCR came from a human donor in a cohort sampled during active COVID-19. This chain uses TRBV3-1 (or the pseudogene TRBV3-2) with TRBJ2-1; D is possibly TRBD1 (6 bases). The CDR3, as DNA: TGTGCCAGCAGCCAGACAGGAGTGCCCTACAATGAGCAGTTCTTC. Translation gives CASSQTGVPYNEQFF.